The clone carrying this T cell receptor beta chain appeared a few times. Its target is unknown. Total RNA, at least 6 micrograms per sample, was extracted from PBMCs. The CDR3 spans 13 residues. After removal of 3 bases from V and 6 bases from J, the junction contained 4 bases not matched to a gene. From germline, CDR1 is SGDLS and CDR2 YYNGEE. A second PCR of 7 to 11 cycles used a sample-barcoded 5' primer and a J-beta primer mix. Tagging of each cDNA molecule was performed by a template-switch adaptor with 12 random nucleotides. TCRdb analysed the 5' RACE reads with MiXCR anew, one entry per CDR3 protein. The sample consists of some 690,000 distinct CDR3 sequences, 22% of them appearing once. The data originate from a study of blood T cells in healthy people across ages. Study observations and caveats: With naive T cell percentage, TCR beta diversity showed a strong correlation. Donor CMV infection status was unknown, possibly confounding age-related changes in expanded clonotypes.

The sequence derives from a man aged 65 to 85 in good health. Sequencing used blood. This rearrangement joins TRBV9 to TRBJ2-3, with 7 positions matching TRBD2. The CDR3 is CASSDGRPDTQYF. DNA for the CDR3: TGTGCCAGCAGCGACGGGAGGCCCGATACGCAGTATTTT.